This entry lists 18 T cell receptor beta chains sequenced from one sample in a study of human T cells and chemical hapten exposure. Time point described: patch test 2, 6 weeks after DPC sensitization. Treatment meaning: therapeutic diphenylcyclopropenone sensitization with weekly scalp DPC. Each CDR3 protein gets one entry after TCRdb re-called the RACE reads with MiXCR. The table records some 99,000 distinct CDR3 sequences, 9% to 9.5% of them present only once. The sequenced sample was whole blood, obtained in connection with sensitization to the hapten diphenylcyclopropenone (DPC). The receptors come from a woman between 35 and 50 years old with alopecia areata. Some clones in this sample may be carry-over from other donors' samples.

The chain combines TRBV12-2 with TRBJ1-2. TRBV12-2 constitutes a pseudogene. CDR3 size: 15 residues. The CDR3 DNA reads TGTGCAAGTCGCTTAGTGATCAGGTTTAACTATGGCTACACCTTC. The encoded protein is CASRLVIRFNYGYTF.

This clonotype was counted only a few times. The rearrangement links TRBV7-6 to TRBJ1-1, with D tentatively TRBD1 (5 bases). The CDR3 covers 20 residues. With 4 bases removed from V and 0 bases from J, the gap between germline ends came to 27 bases. Per the germline V gene, CDR1 is SGHVS and CDR2 is FNYEAQ. CDR3 residues: CASSSRSGRVRSELNTEAFF. The CDR3, as DNA: TGTGCCAGCAGCTCACGGTCGGGCAGGGTACGGTCTGAATTGAACACTGAAGCTTTCTTT.

The rearrangement links TRBV7-2 to TRBJ2-1, with TRBD2 matching over 9 bases. The CDR3 spans 17 residues. The ends lost 3 bases at V and 0 bases at J; junction bases unmatched: 6. The germline gives CDR1 SGHTA, CDR2 FQGNSA. For the CDR3, the DNA is TGTGCCAGCAGCTTCGTCCTAGCGGGGAGCTCCTACAATGAGCAGTTCTTC. It encodes CASSFVLAGSSYNEQFF.

The chain carries TRBV29-1 and TRBJ1-2; D remains ambiguous. The CDR3 is made up of 12 amino acids. The V end was cut by 8 bases, the J end by 3 bases, with 13 bases between. Germline V gene data show CDR1 as SQVTM and CDR2 as ANQGSEA. The CDR3 region has the DNA TGCAGCACCACGGAACGTGACTATGGCTACACCTTC. It specifies CSTTERDYGYTF. The full variable domain, completed using reference TRBV29-1 and TRBJ1-2, is SAVISQKPSRDICQRGTSLTIQCQVDSQVTMMFWYRQQPGQSLTLIATANQGSEATYESGFVIDKFPISRPNLTFSTLTVSNMSPEDSSIYLCSTTERDYGYTFGSGTRLTVV.

This clonotype was detected only a few times. The V gene is TRBV6-2 or TRBV6-3, the J gene TRBJ1-5, with D uncertain. The CDR3 loop spans 13 amino acids. Deletions cut 6 bases from V and 9 bases from J, with 15 bases between. In germline, CDR1 is MNHEY, CDR2 SVGEGT. CDR3 region: CASSYPDGPPQHF. DNA for the CDR3: TGTGCCAGCAGCTACCCTGACGGGCCGCCCCAGCATTTT.

This clonotype was picked up a small number of times. The genes are TRBV12-3 or TRBV12-4 and TRBJ2-3; 7 positions match TRBD2. This CDR3 is 15 amino acids long. V lost 4 bases and J lost 5; bases outside the gene matches: 9. Here the CDR3 reads CASSSLGLGVDTQYF. The DNA for the CDR3 is TGTGCCAGCAGTTCCCTCGGACTAGGGGTAGATACGCAGTATTTT.

This clonotype was detected a few times. The rearrangement uses TRBV12-3 or TRBV12-4 and TRBJ2-7, with D unresolved. The CDR3 consists of 13 residues. V was shortened by 5 bases and J by 6 bases, with 14 bases between the two germline ends. CDR3 in amino acids: CASSPLRTGEQYF. The CDR3 bases are TGTGCCAGCAGTCCCCTCAGGACCGGCGAGCAGTACTTC.

This clonotype was found a few times. V and J are TRBV7-6 and TRBJ2-2; D unresolved. Trimming removed 1 base at V and 8 bases at J, with 11 bases between. The CDR3 loop spans 14 amino acids. CDR1 SGHVS and CDR2 FNYEAQ come from the germline V gene. CDR3 amino acids: CASSLGGNMGELFF. The CDR3 nucleotides are TGTGCCAGCAGCTTAGGCGGTAATATGGGGGAGCTGTTTTTT.

This clonotype was picked up a small number of times. CDR3 DNA: TGTGCCTCCCAAGGGGAGGCTGGTGAAAAACTGTTTTTT. Translation: CASQGEAGEKLFF. The chain recombines TRBV10-3 with TRBJ1-4; tentative D call: TRBD1 (5 bases). Germline CDR1 ENHRY, CDR2 SYGVKD. The CDR3 is 13 residues long. The V and J ends lost 11 bases and 7 bases respectively, with 17 bases between them.

V and J are TRBV20-1 and TRBJ2-7, with D maybe TRBD1 (5 bases). The CDR3 length is 12 residues. The V gene lost 3 bases and the J gene lost 4 bases, with 10 bases spanning the gap. Germline assignment: CDR1 DFQATT and CDR2 SNEGSKA (reference sequence). The CDR3 nucleotides are TGCAGTGCTAGGGCAGGGCCTTACGAGCAGTACTTC. This gives the protein CSARAGPYEQYF.

The rearrangement uses TRBV7-9 and TRBJ2-1, with D maybe TRBD1 (6 bases). The CDR3 contains 17 residues. From germline, CDR1 is SEHNR and CDR2 FQNEAQ (reference sequence). V lost 0 bases and J lost 1, with 13 bases in between. The CDR3 loop is CASSLASAGASYNEQFF. CDR3 bases: TGTGCCAGCAGCTTAGCGTCGGCAGGGGCTTCCTACAATGAGCAGTTCTTC. The entire variable domain, with the rest obtained from reference TRBV7-9 and TRBJ2-1, is as follows: DTGVSQNPRHKITKRGQNVTFRCDPISEHNRLYWYRQTLGQGPEFLTYFQNEAQLEKSRLLSDRFSAERPKGSFSTLEIQRTEQGDSAMYLCASSLASAGASYNEQFFGPGTRLTVL.

J is TRBJ1-1 and V is TRBV2, with 8 bases that match TRBD1. V was clipped by 7 bases and J by 1 base; unmatched bases: 14. The length of the CDR3 is 17 residues. CDR1 SNHLY and CDR2 FYNNEI come from the germline V gene. DNA for the CDR3: TGTGCCAGCAATCCGCAGGGGGCCTTTGTCGGGAACACTGAAGCTTTCTTT. It is translated as CASNPQGAFVGNTEAFF.

In its sample, this clonotype was seen a few times. This sequence joins TRBV7-6 and TRBJ2-1, with D maybe TRBD2 (5 bases). The V end lost 4 bases, the J end lost 0 bases, and 13 bases lay between the germline ends. CDR1 and CDR2 from the germline V gene are SGHVS and FNYEAQ. CDR3 length: 16 residues. For the CDR3, the DNA is TGTGCCAGCAGCTCCCAGGACTCCGTCTCCTACAATGAGCAGTTCTTC. Its protein is CASSSQDSVSYNEQFF.

As to this clonotype: A much larger clone sits a single nucleotide away, making a read error possible. The rearrangement uses TRBV21-1 and TRBJ1-1; whether TRBD1, the table's D call, matches the DNA was not checked. TRBV21-1 is assigned pseudogene status. The CDR3 is made up of 14 amino acids. Here the CDR3 DNA reads TGTGCCGGCAGACTCACCAGGGAGAATACTGAAGCTTTCTTT. Encoded protein: CAGRLTRENTEAFF.

This clonotype appeared many times. The V call is TRBV7-6, the J call TRBJ2-2; 7 bases map to TRBD1. V lost 2 bases and J lost 1; bases outside the gene matches: 10. CDR3 length: 18 amino acids. The germline gives CDR1 SGHVS, CDR2 FNYEAQ. The DNA of the CDR3 is TGTGCCAGCAGCTTATCCCTTCCAGGGACAGTGAACACCGGGGAGCTGTTTTTT. It translates to CASSLSLPGTVNTGELFF.

The chain's CDR3 is CAISEGRHEQYF. The CDR3 nucleotides read TGTGCCATCAGTGAGGGGAGGCACGAGCAGTACTTC. The V call is TRBV10-3, the J call TRBJ2-7; possible D gene TRBD2, 6 bases. The CDR3 is 12 amino acids. Trimming shortened V by 2 bases and J by 5 bases, and 7 bases separated the two germline ends. Germline CDR1 and CDR2: ENHRY and SYGVKD.

The chain links TRBV12-3 or TRBV12-4 to TRBJ2-3; D might be TRBD1 or TRBD2, each matching 6 bases. CDR3 size: 13 residues. Trimming removed 6 bases at V and 3 bases at J, with 10 bases between. CDR3 DNA: TGTGCCAGCAGAAAGGGGGGAACAGATACGCAGTATTTT. Residues: CASRKGGTDTQYF.

CDR3 in amino acids: CASSLGRTIYF. The CDR3 DNA sequence: TGTGCCAGCAGCCTTGGACGCACCATATATTTT. This chain uses TRBV3-1 with TRBJ1-3; D is ambiguous. This CDR3 has 11 residues. From germline, CDR1 is LGHDT and CDR2 YNNKEL (reference sequence). V was pared by 4 bases and J by 9 bases, with 7 bases between.